Listed below are T cell receptor beta chains from one sample, sequenced in a study of blood T cell repertoires in COVID-19. The table came from immunoSEQ multiplex PCR; TCRdb's copy has only in-frame clones and leaves some out. The sample shows some 120,000 clones, about three quarters of them seen only once. The sample consisted of peripheral blood. The receptor source for this set is a human donor with acute or convalescent COVID-19. The donor label of this sample is uncertain. CDR3s include the opening cysteine and the closing phenylalanine or tryptophan. The D gene is left open where the match is weak. The size entry is marked missing in some rows and otherwise reads once, few, many or a size class.

clone_size: .; j_call: TRBJ1-6; v_call: TRBV7-9; d_call: TRBD1; cdr3_aa: CASSSTYRGPNSPLHF; cdr3_nt: TGTGCCAGCAGCTCGACATACAGGGGGCCTAATTCACCCCTCCACTTT
clone_size: .; j_call: TRBJ1-1; v_call: TRBV3-1/TRBV3-2; d_call: TRBD1; cdr3_aa: CASSQESRTGRVTEAFF; cdr3_nt: TGTGCCAGCAGCCAAGAGTCACGGACAGGTAGAGTCACTGAAGCTTTCTTT
clone_size: .; j_call: TRBJ2-1; v_call: TRBV5-1; d_call: TRBD1; cdr3_aa: CASSLGQANEQFF; cdr3_nt: TGCGCCAGCAGCTTAGGACAGGCCAATGAGCAGTTCTTC
clone_size: .; j_call: TRBJ1-2; v_call: TRBV7-2; d_call: .; cdr3_aa: CASSRGGDTYGYTF; cdr3_nt: TGTGCCAGCAGCCGGGGGGGGGACACCTATGGCTACACCTTC
clone_size: .; j_call: TRBJ2-1; v_call: TRBV9; d_call: TRBD2; cdr3_aa: CASSVDSGAQNEQFF; cdr3_nt: TGTGCCAGCAGCGTAGATAGCGGGGCCCAAAATGAGCAGTTCTTC
clone_size: few; j_call: TRBJ1-5; v_call: TRBV6-5; d_call: .; cdr3_aa: CASSSGQRNQPQHF; cdr3_nt: TGTGCCAGCAGCTCGGGACAACGCAATCAGCCCCAGCATTTT
clone_size: .; j_call: TRBJ1-6; v_call: TRBV20-1; d_call: .; cdr3_aa: CSASEQPNSPLHF; cdr3_nt: TGCAGTGCTAGTGAACAGCCCAATTCACCCCTCCACTTT
clone_size: .; j_call: TRBJ2-2; v_call: TRBV2; d_call: .; cdr3_aa: CASSRRTDTGELFF; cdr3_nt: TGTGCCAGCTCCCGTCGGACTGACACCGGGGAGCTGTTTTTT
clone_size: .; j_call: TRBJ2-7; v_call: TRBV6-5; d_call: TRBD2; cdr3_aa: CASSYLAGGSSYEQYF; cdr3_nt: TGTGCCAGCAGTTATTTAGCGGGGGGGAGCTCCTACGAGCAGTACTTC
clone_size: .; j_call: TRBJ2-5; v_call: TRBV5-4; d_call: .; cdr3_aa: CASSTDIQETQYF; cdr3_nt: TGTGCCAGCAGCACCGACATACAAGAGACCCAGTACTTC
clone_size: few; j_call: TRBJ1-6; v_call: TRBV28; d_call: .; cdr3_aa: CASNPDRTYNSPLHF; cdr3_nt: TGTGCCAGCAACCCCGACAGGACGTATAATTCACCCCTCCACTTT
clone_size: .; j_call: TRBJ2-3; v_call: TRBV11-2; d_call: TRBD1; cdr3_aa: CASSLRTGSTDTQYF; cdr3_nt: TGTGCCAGCAGCCTAAGGACAGGGAGCACAGATACGCAGTATTTT
clone_size: .; j_call: TRBJ2-2; v_call: TRBV7-9; d_call: TRBD1; cdr3_aa: CASSPNTGVGELFF; cdr3_nt: TGTGCCAGCAGCCCAAATACAGGGGTCGGGGAGCTGTTTTTT
clone_size: .; j_call: TRBJ2-3; v_call: TRBV7-2; d_call: .; cdr3_aa: CASSLGGWRVDTQYF; cdr3_nt: TGTGCCAGCAGCTTAGGGGGGTGGAGGGTTGATACGCAGTATTTT
clone_size: once; j_call: TRBJ1-1; v_call: TRBV14; d_call: .; cdr3_aa: CASSQARNTEAFF; cdr3_nt: TGTGCCAGCAGCCAAGCCAGGAACACTGAAGCTTTCTTT
clone_size: few; j_call: TRBJ1-5; v_call: TRBV11-2; d_call: TRBD1; cdr3_aa: CASSADRTSNQPQHF; cdr3_nt: TGTGCCAGCAGCGCGGACAGGACCTCAAATCAGCCCCAGCATTTT
clone_size: .; j_call: TRBJ1-5; v_call: TRBV6-6; d_call: .; cdr3_aa: CASSQQGSNQPQHF; cdr3_nt: TGTGCCAGCAGTCAACAGGGAAGCAATCAGCCCCAGCATTTT
clone_size: .; j_call: TRBJ1-1; v_call: TRBV10-3; d_call: .; cdr3_aa: CAISESGGTEAFF; cdr3_nt: TGTGCCATCAGTGAGTCGGGAGGAACTGAAGCTTTCTTT
clone_size: .; j_call: TRBJ2-5; v_call: TRBV11-1; d_call: .; cdr3_aa: CASSSGQSQETQYF; cdr3_nt: TGTGCCAGCAGCTCAGGACAGTCACAAGAGACCCAGTACTTC
clone_size: few; j_call: TRBJ1-2; v_call: TRBV12-3/TRBV12-4; d_call: .; cdr3_aa: CASSRSGQTGYTF; cdr3_nt: TGTGCCAGCAGTCGGTCAGGGCAAACTGGCTACACCTTC
clone_size: .; j_call: TRBJ1-2; v_call: TRBV5-6; d_call: TRBD1; cdr3_aa: CASSRTGFNYGYTF; cdr3_nt: TGTGCCAGCAGCAGGACAGGCTTTAACTATGGCTACACCTTC
clone_size: .; j_call: TRBJ1-3; v_call: TRBV21-1; d_call: .; cdr3_aa: CASSKVPGRIRQGSSGNTIYF; cdr3_nt: TGTGCCAGCAGCAAAGTCCCCGGTCGAATAAGGCAGGGGTCATCTGGAAACACCATATATTTT
clone_size: .; j_call: TRBJ2-2; v_call: TRBV24-1; d_call: .; cdr3_aa: CATSDPSKAGFTGELFF; cdr3_nt: TGTGCCACCAGTGACCCTTCGAAGGCGGGTTTCACCGGGGAGCTGTTTTTT
clone_size: .; j_call: TRBJ1-3; v_call: TRBV4-1; d_call: .; cdr3_aa: CASSQGPNPGSGNTIYF; cdr3_nt: TGCGCCAGCAGCCAAGGGCCCAATCCAGGGTCTGGAAACACCATATATTTT
clone_size: many; j_call: TRBJ1-1; v_call: TRBV5-1; d_call: TRBD1; cdr3_aa: CASSARQGGTEAFF; cdr3_nt: TGCGCCAGCAGCGCACGACAGGGTGGCACTGAAGCTTTCTTT
clone_size: .; j_call: TRBJ2-5; v_call: TRBV28; d_call: .; cdr3_aa: CASSLVLGASDGSGNSQETQYF; cdr3_nt: TGTGCCAGCAGTTTAGTCCTGGGGGCAAGTGATGGATCAGGGAATAGCCAAGAGACCCAGTACTTC
clone_size: .; j_call: TRBJ2-5; v_call: TRBV27; d_call: TRBD2; cdr3_aa: CASSSVQRGTQETQYF; cdr3_nt: TGTGCCAGCAGCTCGGTCCAGCGGGGGACCCAAGAGACCCAGTACTTC
clone_size: .; j_call: TRBJ1-5; v_call: TRBV28; d_call: .; cdr3_aa: CASTGEEDNQPQHF; cdr3_nt: TGTGCCAGCACAGGGGAAGAGGACAATCAGCCCCAGCATTTT
clone_size: .; j_call: TRBJ2-5; v_call: TRBV28; d_call: .; cdr3_aa: CASSYLDSRRATQYF; cdr3_nt: TGTGCCAGCAGTTACCTCGACAGTCGACGCGCGACCCAGTACTTC
clone_size: .; j_call: TRBJ1-5; v_call: TRBV27; d_call: TRBD1; cdr3_aa: CASSPGTGPWPQHF; cdr3_nt: TGTGCCAGCAGTCCCGGGACAGGTCCGTGGCCCCAGCATTTT
clone_size: .; j_call: TRBJ2-3; v_call: TRBV11-2; d_call: .; cdr3_aa: CASSSPGSTIRTDTQYF; cdr3_nt: TGTGCCAGCAGCTCACCGGGGTCGACAATCCGCACAGATACGCAGTATTTT
clone_size: once; j_call: TRBJ1-6; v_call: TRBV7-2; d_call: .; cdr3_aa: CASSPGQSNSPLHF; cdr3_nt: TGTGCCAGCAGCCCCGGACAAAGTAATTCACCCCTCCACTTT
clone_size: many; j_call: TRBJ2-7; v_call: TRBV24-1; d_call: .; cdr3_aa: CATSDSQTYEQYF; cdr3_nt: TGTGCCACCAGTGATTCCCAGACCTACGAGCAGTACTTC
clone_size: .; j_call: TRBJ1-6; v_call: TRBV5-5; d_call: .; cdr3_aa: CASSWGRAETSPLHF; cdr3_nt: TGTGCCAGCAGCTGGGGGCGGGCAGAGACCTCACCCCTCCACTTT
clone_size: .; j_call: TRBJ1-6; v_call: TRBV2; d_call: .; cdr3_aa: CASSEGRANSPLHF; cdr3_nt: TGTGCCAGCAGTGAGGGCAGGGCTAATTCACCCCTCCACTTT
clone_size: .; j_call: TRBJ2-5; v_call: TRBV28; d_call: .; cdr3_aa: CASSAGGGRKETQYF; cdr3_nt: TGTGCCAGCAGTGCCGGGGGTGGACGAAAAGAGACCCAGTACTTC
clone_size: .; j_call: TRBJ1-2; v_call: TRBV14; d_call: .; cdr3_aa: CASSPVGGWNYGYTF; cdr3_nt: TGTGCCAGCAGCCCTGTTGGAGGGTGGAACTATGGCTACACCTTC
clone_size: .; j_call: TRBJ2-3; v_call: TRBV5-1; d_call: TRBD2; cdr3_aa: CASRSGDRTDTQYF; cdr3_nt: TGCGCCAGCCGTAGCGGGGACCGCACAGATACGCAGTATTTT
clone_size: .; j_call: TRBJ2-5; v_call: TRBV6-1; d_call: .; cdr3_aa: CASSEDRIQETQYF; cdr3_nt: TGTGCCAGCAGTGAAGACAGAATCCAAGAGACCCAGTACTTC
clone_size: .; j_call: TRBJ2-3; v_call: TRBV5-4; d_call: TRBD2; cdr3_aa: CASSASGGPTDTQYF; cdr3_nt: TGTGCCAGCAGCGCAAGCGGGGGGCCCACAGATACGCAGTATTTT
clone_size: .; j_call: TRBJ1-6; v_call: TRBV7-6; d_call: TRBD1; cdr3_aa: CASSLRPPDRNTSPLHF; cdr3_nt: TGTGCCAGCAGCCTTAGACCGCCGGACAGGAATACTTCACCCCTCCACTTT
clone_size: few; j_call: TRBJ1-1; v_call: TRBV4-1; d_call: TRBD1; cdr3_aa: CASRVNRGHTEAFF; cdr3_nt: TGCGCCAGCAGAGTAAACAGGGGGCACACTGAAGCTTTCTTT
clone_size: .; j_call: TRBJ2-3; v_call: TRBV4-1; d_call: TRBD2; cdr3_aa: CASSHHSRGTSGENTQYF; cdr3_nt: TGCGCCAGCAGCCATCATTCTAGGGGGACTAGCGGGGAAAATACGCAGTATTTT
clone_size: .; j_call: TRBJ1-2; v_call: TRBV19; d_call: TRBD1; cdr3_aa: CASAQPSPGQGTWGYTF; cdr3_nt: TGTGCCAGTGCCCAACCCTCACCGGGACAGGGAACGTGGGGCTACACCTTC
clone_size: .; j_call: TRBJ2-3; v_call: TRBV5-1; d_call: TRBD2; cdr3_aa: CASSPRGGRGLDTQYF; cdr3_nt: TGCGCCAGCAGCCCGCGGGGGGGCCGAGGATTAGATACGCAGTATTTT